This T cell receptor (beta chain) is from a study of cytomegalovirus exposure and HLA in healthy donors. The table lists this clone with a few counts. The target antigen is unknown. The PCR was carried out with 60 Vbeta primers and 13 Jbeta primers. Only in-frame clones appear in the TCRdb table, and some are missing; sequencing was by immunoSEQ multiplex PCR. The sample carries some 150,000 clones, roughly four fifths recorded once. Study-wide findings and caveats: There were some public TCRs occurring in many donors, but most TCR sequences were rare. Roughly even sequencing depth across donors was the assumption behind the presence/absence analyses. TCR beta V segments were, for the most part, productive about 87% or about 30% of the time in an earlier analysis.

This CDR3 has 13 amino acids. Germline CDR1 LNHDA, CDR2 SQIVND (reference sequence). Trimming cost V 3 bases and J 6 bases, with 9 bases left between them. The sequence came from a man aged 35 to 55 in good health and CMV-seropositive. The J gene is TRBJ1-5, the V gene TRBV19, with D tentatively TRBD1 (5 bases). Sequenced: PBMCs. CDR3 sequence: CASSIGGFQPQHF. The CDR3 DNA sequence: TGTGCCAGTAGTATTGGGGGGTTTCAGCCCCAGCATTTT. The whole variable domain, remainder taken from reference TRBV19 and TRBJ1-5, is DGGITQSPKYLFRKEGQNVTLSCEQNLNHDAMYWYRQDPGQGLRLIYYSQIVNDFQKGDIAEGYSVSREKKESFPLTVTSAQKNPTAFYLCASSIGGFQPQHFGDGTRLSIL.